This is a list of T cell receptor beta chains from one sample in a study of OX40 agonist ivuxolimab in advanced cancers. This table comes from immunoSEQ multiplex PCR, and its TCRdb copy is limited to in-frame clones, with some not included. The sample comprises approximately 62,000 clones, around 89% of which are singletons, and 9% to 15% rests with the top ten. Specimen: CD4+ or CD8+ T cells sorted from blood, collected in a trial of the OX40 agonist ivuxolimab. Receptors were obtained from an adult with an advanced solid tumor such as melanoma, head and neck, liver or kidney cancer. Each CDR3 is given without its conserved first and last residue.

V gene: TRBV28
CDR3 protein: ASSFHEQF

V gene: TRBV4-2
CDR3 protein: ASSPTTGSSYNEQF

V gene: TRBV10-3
CDR3 protein: AISESFGSNQPQH

V gene: TRBV25-1
CDR3 protein: ASSEGGGYGYT

V gene: TRBV30
CDR3 protein: AGEVGLAPGELF

V gene: TRBV5-5
CDR3 protein: ASSLTGGAYNEQF

V gene: TRBV11-1
CDR3 protein: ASSFRTASYEQY

V gene: TRBV10-1
CDR3 protein: ASSEQGHNQPQH

V gene: TRBV19
CDR3 protein: ASSIVPGQFYGYT

V gene: TRBV27
CDR3 protein: ASSFDYPGETQY

V gene: TRBV14
CDR3 protein: ASSRDRLVYNEQF

V gene: TRBV4-2
CDR3 protein: ASSQEQAGTYEQY

V gene: TRBV6-5
CDR3 protein: ASSSPTGGNTEAF

V gene: TRBV11-2
CDR3 protein: ASSLDRGGFYGYT

V gene: TRBV28
CDR3 protein: ASSFGAGLAGVDTQY

V gene: TRBV5-5
CDR3 protein: ASSLNPEAF

V gene: TRBV25-1
CDR3 protein: ASSEVLAGYTDTQY

V gene: TRBV13
CDR3 protein: ASSAPVAPEQF

V gene: TRBV11-2
CDR3 protein: ASRPPPGELF

V gene: TRBV5-1
CDR3 protein: ASSLQITAEEQY

V gene: TRBV11-3
CDR3 protein: ASSLGRNTEAF

V gene: TRBV29-1
CDR3 protein: SVRGGGDAETQY

V gene: TRBV14
CDR3 protein: ASSQEGLAGAFYNEQF

V gene: TRBV6-5
CDR3 protein: ASSSHRAATEAF

V gene: TRBV10-1
CDR3 protein: ASRPDKNTEAF

V gene: TRBV29-1
CDR3 protein: SVDRDVHLTNTEAF

V gene: TRBV13
CDR3 protein: ASSSVGLNNEQF

V gene: TRBV11-2
CDR3 protein: ASSVGQGNSPLH

V gene: TRBV4-1
CDR3 protein: ASSQASSGSLNEQF

V gene: TRBV5-1
CDR3 protein: ASSLTGRSYEQY

V gene: TRBV10-3
CDR3 protein: AISESRGTEAF

V gene: TRBV9
CDR3 protein: ASSGGSTNNEQF

V gene: TRBV5-6
CDR3 protein: ASSLTGYQETQY

V gene: TRBV6-5
CDR3 protein: ASSPYGLAGYT

V gene: TRBV7-6
CDR3 protein: ASSIPGAGTSVSRQETQY

V gene: TRBV5-6
CDR3 protein: ASSLLGQGDYEQY

V gene: TRBV2
CDR3 protein: ASLSGGYNEQF